This T cell receptor (beta chain) was documented in a study of T-cell memory formation after mild COVID-19. This clonotype was observed at least ten times. TCRdb ran MiXCR on the 5' RACE reads and lists one entry per CDR3 protein. The sample includes roughly 580,000 distinct CDR3 sequences, roughly 18% of them seen just once. Sequencing input: PBMCs or a T cell subset sorted from them (not recorded which). The receptor was derived from an adult woman who had mild COVID-19 (a few samples of this study predate the infection). Cell type and time point are not known.

The CDR3 here is CSVGVRGDPPDTQYF. CDR3 DNA: TGCAGCGTTGGTGTGCGGGGGGACCCCCCAGATACGCAGTATTTT. J is TRBJ2-3 and V is TRBV29-1; TRBD2 aligns across 8 bases. The ends lost 4 bases at V and 4 bases at J; junction bases unmatched: 10. Per germline, CDR1 SQVTM and CDR2 ANQGSEA. This CDR3 has 15 residues.